This TCR beta chain was found in a study of CD4+ T cells in melanoma. Findings and caveats of the study: Reportedly, melanoma neoantigen-specific CD4+ T cells showed varied differentiation states. A reported correlation linked neoantigen-specific CD4+ T cells to CD8+, macrophage and B cell function.

Germline CDR1 LNHNV, CDR2 YYDKDF (reference sequence). The CDR3 covers 16 residues. With 0 bases removed from V and 4 bases from J, the gap between germline ends came to 12 bases. Clones were read by immunoSEQ multiplex PCR, and TCRdb kept only the in-frame ones, dropping some. Of 10,000 to 12,000 clones in the sample, more than 60% are singletons; the top ten hold 8% to 9.5%. Regarding this clone: What it binds is unknown.

The sequence was obtained from a human donor with melanoma. This sequence joins TRBV15 and TRBJ1-4; D possibly corresponds to TRBD1 (6 bases). Source material: cells from a culture (not recorded whether cultured in vitro). The chain's CDR3 is CATSREWTADNEKLFF. Here the CDR3 DNA reads TGTGCCACCAGCAGAGAATGGACAGCGGATAATGAAAAACTGTTTTTT.